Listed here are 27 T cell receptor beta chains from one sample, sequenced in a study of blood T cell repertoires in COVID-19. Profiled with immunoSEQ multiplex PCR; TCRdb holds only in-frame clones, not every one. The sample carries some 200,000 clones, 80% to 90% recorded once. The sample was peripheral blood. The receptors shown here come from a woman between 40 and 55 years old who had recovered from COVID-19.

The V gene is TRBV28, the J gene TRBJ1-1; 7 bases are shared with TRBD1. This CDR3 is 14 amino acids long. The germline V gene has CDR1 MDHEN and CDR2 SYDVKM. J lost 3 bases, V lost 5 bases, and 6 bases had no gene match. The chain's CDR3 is CASSPSTGYTEAFF. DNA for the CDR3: TGTGCCAGCAGTCCCTCGACAGGGTACACTGAAGCTTTCTTT.

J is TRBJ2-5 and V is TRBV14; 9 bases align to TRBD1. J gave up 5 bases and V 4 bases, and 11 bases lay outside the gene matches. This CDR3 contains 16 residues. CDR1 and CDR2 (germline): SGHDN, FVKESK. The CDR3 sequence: CASSRGTGIAGETQYF. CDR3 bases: TGTGCCAGCAGCCGAGGGACAGGGATTGCGGGCGAGACCCAGTACTTC.

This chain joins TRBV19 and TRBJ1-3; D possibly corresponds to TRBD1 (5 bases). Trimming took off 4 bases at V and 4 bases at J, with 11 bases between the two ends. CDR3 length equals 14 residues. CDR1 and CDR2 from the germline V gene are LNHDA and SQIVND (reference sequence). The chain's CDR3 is CASSTPGLGNTIYF. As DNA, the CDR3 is TGTGCCAGTAGTACCCCAGGGCTCGGAAACACCATATATTTT.

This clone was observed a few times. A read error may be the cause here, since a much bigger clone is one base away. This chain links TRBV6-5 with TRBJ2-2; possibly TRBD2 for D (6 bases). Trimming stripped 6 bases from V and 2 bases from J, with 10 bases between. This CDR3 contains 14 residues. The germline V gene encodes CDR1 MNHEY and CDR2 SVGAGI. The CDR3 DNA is TGTGCCAGCAGCCCGGGACTCAACACCGGGGAGCTGTTTTTT. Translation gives CASSPGLNTGELFF.

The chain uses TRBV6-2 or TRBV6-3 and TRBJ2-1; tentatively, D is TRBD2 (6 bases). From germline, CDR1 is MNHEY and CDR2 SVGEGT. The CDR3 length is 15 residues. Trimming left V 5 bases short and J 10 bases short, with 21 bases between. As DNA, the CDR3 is TGTGCCAGCAGTCCCGTTGGCGGCCACCGGGAGGAGCAGTTCTTC. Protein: CASSPVGGHREEQFF.

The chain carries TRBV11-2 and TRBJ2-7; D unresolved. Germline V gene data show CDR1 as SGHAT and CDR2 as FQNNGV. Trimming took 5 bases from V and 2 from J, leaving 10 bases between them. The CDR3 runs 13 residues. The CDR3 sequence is CASSQTKTYEQYF. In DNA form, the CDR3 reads TGTGCCAGCAGCCAGACAAAAACCTACGAGCAGTACTTC. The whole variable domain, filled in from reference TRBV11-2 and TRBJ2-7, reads EAGVAQSPRYKIIEKRQSVAFWCNPISGHATLYWYQQILGQGPKLLIQFQNNGVVDDSQLPKDRFSAERLKGVDSTLKIQPAKLEDSAVYLCASSQTKTYEQYFGPGTRLTVT.

The CDR3 DNA reads as TGTGCGGTGCCGGGAGACGCGGGGGGATCCCACAATAATTCACCCCTCCACTTT. This gives the protein CAVPGDAGGSHNNSPLHF. This chain links TRBV7-9 with TRBJ1-6; the D gene is possibly TRBD1 (5 bases). This CDR3 has 18 residues. CDR1 SEHNR and CDR2 FQNEAQ come from the germline V gene (reference sequence).

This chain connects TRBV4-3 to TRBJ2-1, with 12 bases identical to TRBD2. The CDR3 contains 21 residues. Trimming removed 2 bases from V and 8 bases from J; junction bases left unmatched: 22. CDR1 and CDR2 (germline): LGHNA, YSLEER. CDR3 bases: TGCGCCAGCAGCCAACACGACTTGGGCCGACTAGCGGGGGAGGGCGTGGATGAGCAGTTCTTC. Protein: CASSQHDLGRLAGEGVDEQFF.

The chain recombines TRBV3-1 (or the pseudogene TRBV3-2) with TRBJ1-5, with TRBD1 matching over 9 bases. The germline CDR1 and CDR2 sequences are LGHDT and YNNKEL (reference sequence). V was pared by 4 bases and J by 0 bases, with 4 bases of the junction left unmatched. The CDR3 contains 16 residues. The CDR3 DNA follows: TGTGCCAGCAGCCTACAGGGGGCGGGTAGCAATCAGCCCCAGCATTTT. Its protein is CASSLQGAGSNQPQHF.

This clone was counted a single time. CDR3 sequence reads: CASSLAETGAYGYTF. The CDR3 nucleotides are TGTGCCAGCAGCTTAGCTGAGACAGGGGCCTATGGCTACACCTTC. The chain links TRBV7-2 to TRBJ1-2, with 8 bases fitting TRBD1. This CDR3 has 15 amino acids. Trimming removed 0 bases from V and 4 bases from J; junction bases left unmatched: 4. Germline V lookup: CDR1 SGHTA, CDR2 FQGNSA.

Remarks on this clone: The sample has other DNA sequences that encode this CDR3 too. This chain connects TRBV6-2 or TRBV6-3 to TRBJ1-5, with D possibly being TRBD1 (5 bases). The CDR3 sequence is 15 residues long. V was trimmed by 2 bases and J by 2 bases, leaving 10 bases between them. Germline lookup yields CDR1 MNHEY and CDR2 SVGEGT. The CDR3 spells CASSYGGAGNQPQHF. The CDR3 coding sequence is TGTGCCAGCAGTTACGGCGGGGCTGGCAATCAGCCCCAGCATTTT.

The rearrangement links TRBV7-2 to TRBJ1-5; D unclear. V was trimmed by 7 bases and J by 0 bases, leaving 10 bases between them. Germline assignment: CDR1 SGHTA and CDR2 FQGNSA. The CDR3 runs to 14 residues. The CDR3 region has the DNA TGTGCCAGCACTCGTGCCTATAGCAATCAGCCCCAGCATTTT. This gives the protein CASTRAYSNQPQHF.

The CDR3 here is CASSPQIGGGPRELFF. DNA for the CDR3: TGTGCCAGCAGCCCCCAGATTGGGGGGGGCCCTAGGGAGCTGTTTTTT. The chain uses TRBV3-1 (or the pseudogene TRBV3-2) and TRBJ2-2; possibly TRBD2 for D (7 bases). V gave up 4 bases and J gave up 9 bases, with 21 bases separating them. The CDR3 covers 16 residues. Germline values: CDR1 LGHDT, CDR2 YNNKEL (reference sequence).

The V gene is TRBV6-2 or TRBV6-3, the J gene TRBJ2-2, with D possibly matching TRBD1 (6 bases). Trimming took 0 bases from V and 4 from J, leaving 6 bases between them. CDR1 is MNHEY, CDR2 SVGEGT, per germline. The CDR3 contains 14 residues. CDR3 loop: CASSYSRGTGELFF. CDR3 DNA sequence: TGTGCCAGCAGTTACTCCAGGGGCACCGGGGAGCTGTTTTTT.

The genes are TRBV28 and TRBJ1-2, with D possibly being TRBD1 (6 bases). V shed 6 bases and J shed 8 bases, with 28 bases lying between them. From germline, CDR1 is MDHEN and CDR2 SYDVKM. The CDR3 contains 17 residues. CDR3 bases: TGTGCCAGCAGGTCACTTACCACGCCGCGGGGGGCGGGGGGCTACACCTTC. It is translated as CASRSLTTPRGAGGYTF.

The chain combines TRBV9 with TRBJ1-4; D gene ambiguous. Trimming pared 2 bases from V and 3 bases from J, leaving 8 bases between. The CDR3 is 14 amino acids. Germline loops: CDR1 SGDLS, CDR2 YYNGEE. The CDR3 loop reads CASSVSAANEKLFF. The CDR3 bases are TGTGCCAGCAGCGTGAGCGCAGCTAATGAAAAACTGTTTTTT.

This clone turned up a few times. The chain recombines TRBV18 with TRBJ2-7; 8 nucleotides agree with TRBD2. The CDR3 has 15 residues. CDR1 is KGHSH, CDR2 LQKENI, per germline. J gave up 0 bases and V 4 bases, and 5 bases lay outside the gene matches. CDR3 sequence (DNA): TGTGCCAGCTCACTCGCCGGGACTAGCTCCTACGAGCAGTACTTC. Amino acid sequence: CASSLAGTSSYEQYF.

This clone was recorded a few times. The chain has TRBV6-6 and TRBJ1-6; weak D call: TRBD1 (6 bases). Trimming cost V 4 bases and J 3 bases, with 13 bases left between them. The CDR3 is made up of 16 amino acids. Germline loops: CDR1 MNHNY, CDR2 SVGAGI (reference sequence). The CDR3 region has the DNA TGTGCCAGCAGTTCCGGCAGGACAGACTATAATTCACCCCTCCACTTT. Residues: CASSSGRTDYNSPLHF.

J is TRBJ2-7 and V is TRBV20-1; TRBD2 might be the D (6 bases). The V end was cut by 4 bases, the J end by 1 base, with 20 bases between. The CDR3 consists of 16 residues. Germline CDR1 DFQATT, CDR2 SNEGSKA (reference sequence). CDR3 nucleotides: TGCAGTGCTATTGAGGGAGGCCCTGGGGGTTCCTACGAGCAGTACTTC. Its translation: CSAIEGGPGGSYEQYF.

The CDR3 DNA is TGTGCCAGCTCACCAGGACTAGCCTCCTACAATGAGCAGTTCTTC. It codes for CASSPGLASYNEQFF. V and J are TRBV18 and TRBJ2-1; 8 bases match TRBD2. Germline V lookup: CDR1 KGHSH, CDR2 LQKENI. The V segment lost 2 bases and the J segment 0 bases; nucleotides outside the gene matches: 0. The CDR3 consists of 15 residues.

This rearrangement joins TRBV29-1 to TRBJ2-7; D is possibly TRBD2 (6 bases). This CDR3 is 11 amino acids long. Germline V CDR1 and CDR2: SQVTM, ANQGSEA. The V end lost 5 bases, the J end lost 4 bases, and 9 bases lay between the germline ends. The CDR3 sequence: CSVRENYEQYF. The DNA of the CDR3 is TGCAGCGTTCGGGAGAATTACGAGCAGTACTTC.

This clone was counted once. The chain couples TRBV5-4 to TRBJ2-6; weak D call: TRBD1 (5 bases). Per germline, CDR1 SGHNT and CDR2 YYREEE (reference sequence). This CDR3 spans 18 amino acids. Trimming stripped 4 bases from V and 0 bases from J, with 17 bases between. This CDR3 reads CASSPAVGANSGANVLTF. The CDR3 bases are TGTGCCAGCAGCCCGGCTGTAGGGGCGAACTCTGGGGCCAACGTCCTGACTTTC.

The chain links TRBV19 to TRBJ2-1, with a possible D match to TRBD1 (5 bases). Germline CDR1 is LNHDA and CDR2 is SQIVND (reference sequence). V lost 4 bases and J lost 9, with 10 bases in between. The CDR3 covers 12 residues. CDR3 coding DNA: TGTGCCAGTAGTACAGGGTTCTCTGAGCAGTTCTTC. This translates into CASSTGFSEQFF.

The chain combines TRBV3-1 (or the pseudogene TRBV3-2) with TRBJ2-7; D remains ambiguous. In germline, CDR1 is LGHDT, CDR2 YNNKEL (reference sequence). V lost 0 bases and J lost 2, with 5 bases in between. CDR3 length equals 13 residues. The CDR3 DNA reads TGTGCCAGCAGCCAAGACAGAACCTACGAGCAGTACTTC. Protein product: CASSQDRTYEQYF.

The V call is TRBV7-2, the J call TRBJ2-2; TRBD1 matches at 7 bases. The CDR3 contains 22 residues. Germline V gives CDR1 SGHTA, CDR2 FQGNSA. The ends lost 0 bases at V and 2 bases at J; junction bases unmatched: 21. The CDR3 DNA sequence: TGTGCCAGCAGCTTAGCAGGATGGGGCCGGGACAGATTTACACAAAACACCGGGGAGCTGTTTTTT. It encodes CASSLAGWGRDRFTQNTGELFF. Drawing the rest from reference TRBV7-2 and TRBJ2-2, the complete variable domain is GAGVSQSPSNKVTEKGKDVELRCDPISGHTALYWYRQSLGQGLEFLIYFQGNSAPDKSGLPSDRFSAERTGGSVSTLTIQRTQQEDSAVYLCASSLAGWGRDRFTQNTGELFFGEGSRLTVL.

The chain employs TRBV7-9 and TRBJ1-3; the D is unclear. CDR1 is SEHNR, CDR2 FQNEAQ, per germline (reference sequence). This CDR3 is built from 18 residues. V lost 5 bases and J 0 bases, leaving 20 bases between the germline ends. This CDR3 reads CASSTNPGASLSGNTIYF. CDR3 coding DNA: TGTGCCAGCAGCACAAATCCGGGAGCATCACTCTCTGGAAACACCATATATTTT.

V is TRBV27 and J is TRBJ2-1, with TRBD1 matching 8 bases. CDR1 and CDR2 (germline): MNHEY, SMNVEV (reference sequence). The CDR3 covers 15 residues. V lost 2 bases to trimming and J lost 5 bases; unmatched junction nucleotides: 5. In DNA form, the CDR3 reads TGTGCCAGCAGTTTAAGGACAGGGTTCAACAATGAGCAGTTCTTC. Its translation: CASSLRTGFNNEQFF.